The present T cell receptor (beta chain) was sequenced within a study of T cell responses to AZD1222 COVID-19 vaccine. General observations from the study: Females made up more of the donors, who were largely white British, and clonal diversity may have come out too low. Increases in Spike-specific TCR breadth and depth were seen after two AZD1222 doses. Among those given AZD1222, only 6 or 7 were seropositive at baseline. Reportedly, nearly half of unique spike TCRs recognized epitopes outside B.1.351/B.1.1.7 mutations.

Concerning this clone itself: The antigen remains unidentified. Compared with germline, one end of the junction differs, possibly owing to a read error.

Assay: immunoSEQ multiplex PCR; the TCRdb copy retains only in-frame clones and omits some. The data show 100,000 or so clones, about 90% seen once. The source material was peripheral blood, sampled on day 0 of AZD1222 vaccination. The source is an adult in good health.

The CDR3 sequence is CASSKTDSNEKVFF. In nucleotides, the CDR3 is TGTGCCAGCAGTAAAACTGACAGTAATGAAAAAGTGTTTTTT. The V call is TRBV6-5, the J call TRBJ1-4; the D gene is possibly TRBD1 (5 bases). This CDR3 has 14 residues. In germline, CDR1 is MNHEY, CDR2 SVGAGI.